Following are 32 T cell receptor beta chains from one sample sequenced in a study of blood T cell repertoires in COVID-19. Some clones are missing from TCRdb's copy, which holds only in-frame ones; the method was immunoSEQ multiplex PCR. The table shows about 150,000 clones, with more than 65% occurring only once. Sequenced material: peripheral blood. These receptors were collected from a woman aged 45-65 years with acute or convalescent COVID-19.

The gene calls are TRBV28 and TRBJ1-3, with D hard to call. There are 14 residues in the CDR3. The germline V gene has CDR1 MDHEN and CDR2 SYDVKM. Trimming removed 4 bases at V and 0 bases at J, with 7 bases between. CDR3 residues: CASSWESSGNTIYF. Here the CDR3 DNA reads TGTGCCAGCAGTTGGGAGAGCTCTGGAAACACCATATATTTT.

In its sample, this clone was seen once. The rearrangement joins TRBV24-1 to TRBJ2-1, with a possible D match to TRBD1 (6 bases). V was clipped by 7 bases and J by 1 base, with 13 bases between them. CDR3 length equals 15 residues. The germline CDR1 and CDR2 sequences are KGHDR and SFDVKD. CDR3: CATRAGTQSYNEQFF. The CDR3 nucleotides read TGTGCCACCAGAGCCGGGACACAGTCCTACAATGAGCAGTTCTTC.

The chain uses TRBV7-2 and TRBJ2-1; D is possibly TRBD2 (7 bases). This CDR3 spans 15 amino acids. Between the trimmed V and J ends, which lost 4 bases and 5 bases, there was a span of 15 bases. Germline V CDR1 and CDR2: SGHTA, FQGNSA. The CDR3 DNA follows: TGTGCCAGCAGCTCCTCGCGGGGGCGGAACAATGAGCAGTTCTTC. Its protein product is CASSSSRGRNNEQFF.

The gene calls are TRBV2 and TRBJ2-5; D might be TRBD1 (6 bases). Deletions cut 3 bases from V and 2 bases from J, with 13 bases between. Germline CDR1 and CDR2: SNHLY and FYNNEI. This CDR3 is 15 amino acids long. The CDR3 reads CASSEVGAEQETQYF. CDR3 DNA sequence: TGTGCCAGCAGTGAGGTGGGGGCGGAGCAAGAGACCCAGTACTTC.

The DNA for the CDR3 is TGTGCCAGCAGTTTGGCACAAAATCAGCCCCAGCATTTT. It translates to CASSLAQNQPQHF. The V gene is TRBV12-3 or TRBV12-4, the J gene TRBJ1-5, with D unclear. The CDR3 is made up of 13 amino acids. The V and J ends lost 3 bases and 4 bases respectively, with 7 bases between them.

The gene calls are TRBV19 and TRBJ1-5; 8 bases are a match to TRBD1. V was pared by 6 bases and J by 1 base, with 8 bases of the junction left unmatched. The CDR3 is 16 amino acids. Germline V CDR1 and CDR2: LNHDA, SQIVND (reference sequence). The DNA of the CDR3 is TGTGCCAGTAGGGTGTCAGGGGGCTCGAGCAATCAGCCCCAGCATTTT. Residues: CASRVSGGSSNQPQHF.

This chain links TRBV7-3 with TRBJ2-1, with D possibly matching TRBD2 (6 bases). Looked up from germline, CDR1 is SGHTA and CDR2 is FQGTGA. The CDR3 loop spans 14 amino acids. Trimming took 2 bases from V and 5 from J, leaving 10 bases between them. Written as DNA, the CDR3 is TGTGCCAGCAGCTTAGGGGGGATCCACAATGAGCAGTTCTTC. As protein: CASSLGGIHNEQFF.

The V and J genes are TRBV5-1 and TRBJ1-5; D possibly corresponds to TRBD1 (5 bases). Per the germline V gene, CDR1 is SGHRS and CDR2 is YFSETQ. Trimming stripped 1 base from V and 9 bases from J, with 20 bases between. The CDR3 is made up of 16 amino acids. The CDR3 DNA reads TGCGCCAGCAGCTTGTGGGGGGAACCCGGGGCCGGGCCCCAGCATTTT. Translating gives CASSLWGEPGAGPQHF.

This clone was seen only once. The chain joins TRBV10-3 to TRBJ2-7; no firm D call. V gave up 3 bases and J gave up 1 base, with 16 bases separating them. Germline V CDR1 and CDR2: ENHRY, SYGVKD. CDR3 length equals 16 residues. CDR3 sequence reads: CAISDLSITRSYEQYF. The CDR3 DNA follows: TGTGCCATCAGTGATTTAAGTATTACACGTTCCTACGAGCAGTACTTC.

The V call is TRBV5-6, the J call TRBJ1-5; 8 nucleotides line up with TRBD1. Germline assignment: CDR1 SGHDT and CDR2 YYEEEE. V shed 4 bases, J shed 2 bases, and the junction held 5 bases outside the gene matches. This CDR3 is 15 amino acids long. CDR3 bases: TGTGCCAGCAGCCCTGGACAGGGTGGCAATCAGCCCCAGCATTTT. Translation gives CASSPGQGGNQPQHF.

The chain recombines TRBV5-4 with TRBJ2-7, with D perhaps matching TRBD2 (5 bases). The germline V gene encodes CDR1 SGHNT and CDR2 YYREEE (reference sequence). The CDR3 extends over 12 amino acids. Trimming took off 1 base at V and 6 bases at J, with 8 bases between the two ends. The CDR3: CASSLTSSEQYF. The CDR3 DNA is TGTGCCAGCAGCTTGACTAGTTCCGAGCAGTACTTC.

The genes are TRBV7-9 and TRBJ2-4, with D perhaps matching TRBD1 (6 bases). The CDR3 is 14 amino acids. The germline CDR1 and CDR2 sequences are SEHNR and FQNEAQ (reference sequence). The ends were cut back, 1 base at V and 7 bases at J, with 11 bases in the middle. The DNA for the CDR3 is TGTGCCAGCAGCTTAGGGCAGGGGACCAACATTCAGTACTTC. Translation: CASSLGQGTNIQYF.

This clone was found a few times. The J gene is TRBJ2-3, the V gene TRBV5-1; D gene uncertain. The V end lost 1 base, the J end lost 0 bases, and 9 bases lay between the germline ends. Germline V lookup: CDR1 SGHRS, CDR2 YFSETQ. The CDR3 is 15 amino acids. The CDR3 spells CASSLYWASTDTQYF. CDR3 nucleotides: TGCGCCAGCAGCTTGTATTGGGCTAGCACAGATACGCAGTATTTT.

The chain recombines TRBV5-1 with TRBJ2-2; TRBD2 agrees at 10 bases. Germline lookup yields CDR1 SGHRS and CDR2 YFSETQ. This CDR3 has 15 residues. Unmatched junction bases numbered 4, after V lost 6 bases and J lost 2 bases. The CDR3 sequence: CASTPSGGNTGELFF. For the CDR3, the DNA is TGCGCCAGCACCCCTAGCGGGGGAAACACCGGGGAGCTGTTTTTT. Combining the CDR3 with reference TRBV5-1 and TRBJ2-2 gives the whole variable domain KAGVTQTPRYLIKTRGQQVTLSCSPISGHRSVSWYQQTPGQGLQFLFEYFSETQRNKGNFPGRFSGRQFSNSRSEMNVSTLELGDSALYLCASTPSGGNTGELFFGEGSRLTVL.

This chain connects TRBV5-1 to TRBJ1-1; D gene uncertain. The CDR3 is made up of 16 amino acids. Germline V gene sequence: CDR1 SGHRS, CDR2 YFSETQ. V was pared by 1 base and J by 3 bases, with 16 bases between. Here the CDR3 reads CASSLQAGGDYTEAFF. CDR3 sequence (DNA): TGCGCCAGCAGCTTGCAGGCCGGCGGGGATTACACTGAAGCTTTCTTT.

The J gene is TRBJ1-1, the V gene TRBV3-1 (or the pseudogene TRBV3-2); perhaps TRBD1 as D (5 bases). Germline loops: CDR1 LGHDT, CDR2 YNNKEL (reference sequence). The V and J ends lost 0 bases and 6 bases respectively, with 20 bases between them. The CDR3 length is 17 residues. CDR3 amino acids: CASSQDLSNLGGSEAFF. The DNA of the CDR3 is TGTGCCAGCAGCCAAGATCTTTCAAATTTGGGGGGGTCTGAAGCTTTCTTT.

The V and J genes are TRBV28 and TRBJ2-4, with D possibly matching TRBD1 (6 bases). V was clipped by 7 bases and J by 4 bases, with 11 bases between them. Germline lookup yields CDR1 MDHEN and CDR2 SYDVKM. The CDR3 covers 13 residues. DNA of the CDR3: TGTGCCAGCAAAACAGGACAGAAAAACATTCAGTACTTC. Its translation is CASKTGQKNIQYF.

The chain recombines TRBV7-2 with TRBJ2-2; 7 nucleotides agree with TRBD2. CDR1 and CDR2 from the germline V gene are SGHTA and FQGNSA. The CDR3 extends over 17 amino acids. The trim removed 4 bases at V and 4 bases at J, leaving 12 bases unmatched. DNA of the CDR3: TGTGCCAGCAGCTCAGATTGGACTAGTCTGCGCACCGGGGAGCTGTTTTTT. Its protein product is CASSSDWTSLRTGELFF.

The rearrangement joins TRBV19 to TRBJ1-5; D not certain. The length of the CDR3 is 13 residues. Germline V gene lookup returns CDR1 LNHDA and CDR2 SQIVND (reference sequence). The V end was cut by 8 bases, the J end by 0 bases, with 8 bases between. CDR3 loop: CASGSYSNQPQHF. As DNA, the CDR3 is TGTGCCAGTGGGAGCTATAGCAATCAGCCCCAGCATTTT. Full variable domain (rest looked up from reference TRBV19 and TRBJ1-5): DGGITQSPKYLFRKEGQNVTLSCEQNLNHDAMYWYRQDPGQGLRLIYYSQIVNDFQKGDIAEGYSVSREKKESFPLTVTSAQKNPTAFYLCASGSYSNQPQHFGDGTRLSIL.

This sequence joins TRBV7-2 and TRBJ2-7; TRBD1 is a possible D gene (6 bases). Germline CDR1 and CDR2: SGHTA and FQGNSA. The ends were cut back, 1 base at V and 3 bases at J, with 10 bases in the middle. The length of the CDR3 is 14 residues. The CDR3 DNA reads as TGTGCCAGCAGCTTAGACAGGGTCTTCTACGAGCAGTACTTC. Translating gives CASSLDRVFYEQYF.

This clone was recorded a few times. This sequence joins TRBV2 and TRBJ1-2; D gene unclear. CDR3 length equals 13 residues. Trimming shortened V by 4 bases and J by 8 bases, and 14 bases separated the two germline ends. CDR1 and CDR2 (germline): SNHLY, FYNNEI. CDR3 region: CASSVGFRSGYTF. CDR3 nucleotide sequence: TGTGCCAGCAGTGTAGGTTTCCGGAGCGGCTACACCTTC.

The CDR3 sequence: CASSIQQGARGYTF. Here the CDR3 DNA reads TGTGCCAGTAGTATTCAACAGGGGGCTCGAGGCTACACCTTC. V usage is TRBV19 and J usage is TRBJ1-2; 9 positions agree with TRBD1. With V trimmed by 3 bases and J by 8 bases, 7 bases remained unmatched. From germline, CDR1 is LNHDA and CDR2 SQIVND (reference sequence). The CDR3 covers 14 residues.

The J gene is TRBJ1-6, the V gene TRBV7-5; the table's D call TRBD1 went unverified against the DNA. TRBV7-5 is labeled a pseudogene. The CDR3 loop spans 15 amino acids. CDR3 region: CARSLVRQSNSPLHF. The CDR3 DNA follows: TGTGCCAGAAGCTTAGTTCGACAGAGCAATTCACCCCTCCACTTT.

This sequence joins TRBV7-2 and TRBJ1-3; no reliable D call. Per germline, CDR1 SGHTA and CDR2 FQGNSA. The ends were cut back, 0 bases at V and 4 bases at J, with 7 bases in the middle. CDR3 size: 14 residues. Written as DNA, the CDR3 is TGTGCCAGCAGCTTAGCGGCGGCAGGAAACACCATATATTTT. Translating it yields CASSLAAAGNTIYF.

This clone occurred once. The chain links TRBV6-5 to TRBJ2-2, with D perhaps matching TRBD2 (6 bases). This CDR3 is built from 16 residues. CDR1 is MNHEY and CDR2 is SVGAGI in the germline V gene. V was trimmed by 0 bases and J by 1 base, leaving 9 bases between them. CDR3 DNA sequence: TGTGCCAGCAGTTACTCGAGGAGGGTGAACACCGGGGAGCTGTTTTTT. Translating it yields CASSYSRRVNTGELFF.

This clone was picked up one time. The genes are TRBV14 and TRBJ1-4, with TRBD1 matching 11 bases. The germline V gene encodes CDR1 SGHDN and CDR2 FVKESK. J lost 7 bases, V lost 0 bases, and 13 bases had no gene match. The CDR3 spans 19 residues. For the CDR3, the DNA is TGTGCCAGCAGCCAAGATAGGTGGACAGGGGGCGGATATGGTGAAAAACTGTTTTTT. Translation: CASSQDRWTGGGYGEKLFF.

CDR3 region: CASSVGPSGQETQYF. CDR3 nucleotides: TGTGCCAGCAGCGTAGGCCCTAGCGGACAAGAGACCCAGTACTTC. The genes are TRBV9 and TRBJ2-5, with 7 positions matching TRBD2. This CDR3 is built from 15 residues. J lost 2 bases, V lost 0 bases, and 4 bases had no gene match. CDR1 is SGDLS, CDR2 YYNGEE, per germline.

The genes are TRBV6-2 or TRBV6-3 and TRBJ1-2, with TRBD1 matching 7 bases. The V segment lost 4 bases and the J segment 2 bases; nucleotides outside the gene matches: 4. From germline, CDR1 is MNHEY and CDR2 SVGEGT. The CDR3 has 14 amino acids. CDR3 loop: CASSSADRNYGYTF. The CDR3 bases are TGTGCCAGCAGTTCAGCGGACAGGAACTATGGCTACACCTTC.

This CDR3 reads CASGGSYNEQFF. The CDR3 bases are TGTGCAAGCGGGGGGTCGTACAATGAGCAGTTCTTC. The V and J genes are TRBV7-9 and TRBJ2-1, with 9 bases identical to TRBD2. Germline values: CDR1 SEHNR, CDR2 FQNEAQ (reference sequence). The CDR3 runs to 12 residues. The variable domain in full, with the rest retrieved from reference TRBV7-9 and TRBJ2-1, is DTGVSQNPRHKITKRGQNVTFRCDPISEHNRLYWYRQTLGQGPEFLTYFQNEAQLEKSRLLSDRFSAERPKGSFSTLEIQRTEQGDSAMYLCASGGSYNEQFFGPGTRLTVL.

The J gene is TRBJ1-6, the V gene TRBV19; D may be TRBD1 (5 bases). This CDR3 has 16 residues. The V gene lost 3 bases and the J gene lost 9 bases, with 18 bases spanning the gap. CDR1 LNHDA and CDR2 SQIVND come from the germline V gene (reference sequence). The CDR3 here is CASSILDNPLRSPLHF. The CDR3 DNA follows: TGTGCCAGTAGTATTCTGGACAACCCTTTACGTTCACCCCTCCACTTT.

This CDR3 is CAIRVQGMDTEAFF. The CDR3 coding sequence is TGTGCCATCAGGGTACAGGGTATGGACACTGAAGCTTTCTTT. The V call is TRBV10-3, the J call TRBJ1-1, with D perhaps TRBD1 (6 bases). Per germline, CDR1 ENHRY and CDR2 SYGVKD. V was cut by 6 bases and J by 3 bases, with 14 bases left in between. CDR3 size: 14 residues.

V is TRBV7-7 and J is TRBJ2-2; D is uncertain. This CDR3 contains 16 residues. Trimming cost V 5 bases and J 0 bases, with 13 bases left between them. The germline CDR1 and CDR2 sequences are SSHAT and FNYEAQ (reference sequence). The CDR3 DNA sequence: TGTGCCAGCAGCCCCCGCGCGGCATCGAACACCGGGGAGCTGTTTTTT. As protein: CASSPRAASNTGELFF.